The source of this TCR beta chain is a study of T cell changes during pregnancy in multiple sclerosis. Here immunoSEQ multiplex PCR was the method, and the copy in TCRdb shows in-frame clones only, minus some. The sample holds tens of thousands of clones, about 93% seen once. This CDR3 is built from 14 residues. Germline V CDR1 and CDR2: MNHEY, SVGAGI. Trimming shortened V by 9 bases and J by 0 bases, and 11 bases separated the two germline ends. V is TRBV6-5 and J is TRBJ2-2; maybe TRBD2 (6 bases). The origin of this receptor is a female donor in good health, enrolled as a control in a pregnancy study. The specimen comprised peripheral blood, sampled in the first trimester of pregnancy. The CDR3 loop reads CASSTSANTGELFF. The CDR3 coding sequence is TGTGCCAGTTCGACTAGTGCGAACACCGGGGAGCTGTTTTTT.